The 11 T cell receptor beta chains reported below all come from one sample, sequenced in a study of patients and donors after allogeneic stem cell transplantation. TCRdb re-called the RT-PCR reads through MiXCR, storing one row per CDR3 protein. The sample comprises about 160,000 distinct CDR3 sequences, approximately 24% of which are singletons, and 25% to 30% rests with the top ten. Sequenced input: blood, either unsorted or a sorted T cell fraction (not recorded which). The receptors were sampled from a human donor who was either an allogeneic HSCT recipient or a stem cell or donor lymphocyte infusion donor (not recorded which). It is not recorded whose cells these are; they may come from a transplant donor.

This clonotype was seen only a few times. V usage is TRBV10-3 and J usage is TRBJ1-1; 8 bases line up with TRBD1. CDR1 ENHRY and CDR2 SYGVKD come from the germline V gene. J lost 5 bases, V lost 0 bases, and 2 bases had no gene match. This CDR3 contains 14 residues. In DNA form, the CDR3 reads TGTGCCATCAGTGAGTCGACAGGGGTGACTGAAGCTTTCTTT. As protein: CAISESTGVTEAFF.

This clonotype was observed a handful of times. The chain's CDR3 is CASSPGTGEQYF. DNA of the CDR3: TGCGCCAGCAGCCCCGGGACAGGCGAGCAGTACTTC. This chain uses TRBV5-1 with TRBJ2-7; 8 nucleotides match TRBD1. With V trimmed by 4 bases and J by 6 bases, 3 bases remained unmatched. The CDR3 loop spans 12 amino acids. Germline V gives CDR1 SGHRS, CDR2 YFSETQ.

This clonotype was counted between two and nine times. V usage is TRBV12-3 or TRBV12-4 and J usage is TRBJ2-7, with D uncertain. V was clipped by 3 bases and J by 0 bases, with 12 bases between them. The CDR3 is 15 residues long. In DNA form, the CDR3 reads TGTGCCAGCAGTTTTGGGGTCATTAGCTCCTACGAGCAGTACTTC. Translating gives CASSFGVISSYEQYF.

This clonotype was seen a handful of times. The chain carries TRBV4-1 and TRBJ1-6; D ambiguous. Trimming pared 0 bases from V and 11 bases from J, leaving 11 bases between. This CDR3 spans 14 amino acids. Germline V CDR1 and CDR2: MGHRA, YSYEKL. The DNA for the CDR3 is TGCGCCAGCAGCCAAGAACGTCAACCGGCACCCCTCCACTTT. Translation gives CASSQERQPAPLHF.

The V call is TRBV7-9, the J call TRBJ1-4; D gene unclear. The CDR3 runs to 13 residues. Germline values: CDR1 SEHNR, CDR2 FQNEAQ (reference sequence). With 1 base removed from V and 8 bases from J, the gap between germline ends came to 8 bases. CDR3 sequence: CASSLGFQEKLFF. The CDR3 DNA sequence: TGTGCCAGCAGCTTAGGGTTTCAAGAAAAACTGTTTTTT.

This clonotype was counted between two and nine times. The rearrangement uses TRBV7-2 and TRBJ1-5; a possible D gene is TRBD1 (5 bases). CDR3 length: 15 amino acids. Trimming removed 4 bases from V and 2 bases from J, with 12 bases in between. Looked up from germline, CDR1 is SGHTA and CDR2 is FQGNSA. In DNA, the CDR3 is TGTGCCAGCAGCTGGGGGATCGTGGGCAATCAGCCCCAGCATTTT. Its translation: CASSWGIVGNQPQHF.

The chain uses TRBV20-1 and TRBJ1-4; D not certain. The V end lost 1 base, the J end lost 6 bases, and 12 bases lay between the germline ends. The CDR3 extends over 14 amino acids. CDR1 is DFQATT, CDR2 SNEGSKA, per germline (reference sequence). The CDR3 DNA is TGCAGTGCTAGAGTTGGCCAGTCGGATGAAAAACTGTTTTTT. It yields the protein CSARVGQSDEKLFF.

This rearrangement joins TRBV5-4 to TRBJ2-1, with 13 bases that match TRBD2. This CDR3 is built from 15 residues. V lost 3 bases and J lost 7; bases outside the gene matches: 4. The germline gives CDR1 SGHNT, CDR2 YYREEE (reference sequence). The CDR3 bases are TGTGCCAGCAGCTGGACTAGCGGGAGACAGAATGAGCAGTTCTTC. Protein product: CASSWTSGRQNEQFF.

This chain links TRBV20-1 with TRBJ1-1; maybe TRBD1 (5 bases). Germline lookup yields CDR1 DFQATT and CDR2 SNEGSKA (reference sequence). The germline V and J ends were trimmed by 3 bases and 0 bases, with 8 bases remaining between them. This CDR3 comprises 13 residues. The CDR3: CSARRGVNTEAFF. The CDR3 DNA reads as TGCAGTGCTAGGCGAGGGGTGAACACTGAAGCTTTCTTT.

This chain connects TRBV5-5 to TRBJ1-5, with TRBD1 as a possible D gene (6 bases). CDR1 is SGHKS and CDR2 is YYEKEE in the germline V gene (reference sequence). V was pared by 2 bases and J by 3 bases, with 9 bases between. The CDR3 runs 14 residues. CDR3 protein: CASSLDRHNQPQHF. As DNA, the CDR3 is TGTGCCAGCAGCTTAGACAGGCACAATCAGCCCCAGCATTTT.

This chain links TRBV10-3 with TRBJ2-7; TRBD1 matches at 7 bases. CDR1 and CDR2 from the germline V gene are ENHRY and SYGVKD. The CDR3 runs 15 residues. V shed 7 bases, J shed 5 bases, and the junction held 14 bases outside the gene matches. CDR3 protein: CAITQRPGQYNEQYF. The CDR3, as DNA: TGTGCCATCACTCAAAGACCGGGACAGTACAACGAGCAGTACTTC.